Shown below are 8 T cell receptor beta chains from a single sample sequenced in a study of blood T cell repertoires in COVID-19. The data were produced by immunoSEQ multiplex PCR, yet TCRdb's version contains in-frame clones alone and is incomplete. The sample yields around 370,000 clones, about 90% seen once. The sequenced material came from peripheral blood. The receptors stem from a man younger than 35 with active or convalescent COVID-19.

The chain employs TRBV6-1 and TRBJ2-7, with a weak D call TRBD2 (6 bases). V was clipped by 1 base and J by 1 base, with 14 bases between them. The germline gives CDR1 MNHNS, CDR2 SASEGT. The CDR3 consists of 16 residues. The CDR3 is CASSEVVGGGSYEQYF. Here the CDR3 DNA reads TGTGCCAGCAGTGAAGTCGTAGGAGGAGGGTCCTACGAGCAGTACTTC.

The V call is TRBV4-3, the J call TRBJ2-1; D might be TRBD2 (7 bases). The CDR3 is made up of 19 amino acids. Deletions cut 3 bases from V and 12 bases from J, with 33 bases between. The germline CDR1 and CDR2 sequences are LGHNA and YSLEER. CDR3 sequence: CASSQGGGVWSGNPFVQFF. The CDR3 DNA follows: TGCGCCAGCAGCCAGGGCGGGGGCGTGTGGAGCGGGAACCCCTTTGTGCAGTTCTTC.

This clone was picked up a small number of times. The chain is built from TRBV10-3 and TRBJ2-2, with TRBD1 matching 7 bases. J gave up 5 bases and V 8 bases, and 11 bases lay outside the gene matches. Germline CDR1 ENHRY, CDR2 SYGVKD. This CDR3 region has 15 residues. CDR3 residues: CAIGRGQGWTGELFF. In nucleotides, the CDR3 is TGTGCCATCGGAAGGGGGCAGGGATGGACCGGGGAGCTGTTTTTT.

The chain combines TRBV30 with TRBJ2-5, with 9 bases identical to TRBD1. The V gene end was trimmed by 3 bases and the J gene end by 4 bases; junction bases not matched to a gene: 9. Germline V lookup: CDR1 GTSNPN, CDR2 SVGIG (reference sequence). This CDR3 has 15 residues. The CDR3 DNA sequence: TGTGCCTGGAGCGTAAAGGGACAGGGTGGAGAGACCCAGTACTTC. Its protein is CAWSVKGQGGETQYF.

The V call is TRBV7-9, the J call TRBJ2-5, with 9 positions matching TRBD1. The germline gives CDR1 SEHNR, CDR2 FQNEAQ (reference sequence). This CDR3 contains 15 residues. Germline trimming cut 5 bases from V and 5 bases from J; bases unmatched to any gene: 9. The CDR3 protein is CASSRPGQGGETQYF. DNA for the CDR3: TGTGCCAGCAGCCGACCGGGACAGGGCGGGGAGACCCAGTACTTC.

The chain employs TRBV27 and TRBJ2-1, with no clear D. V gave up 3 bases and J gave up 0 bases, with 12 bases separating them. CDR1 and CDR2 (germline): MNHEY, SMNVEV (reference sequence). The CDR3 runs 16 residues. CDR3 nucleotides: TGTGCCAGCAGTTTGCGGCTCCTGAGCTCCTACAATGAGCAGTTCTTC. Encoded protein: CASSLRLLSSYNEQFF.

This chain connects TRBV30 to TRBJ1-1; 7 bases are a match to TRBD1. Unmatched junction bases numbered 11, after V lost 3 bases and J lost 1 base. Germline values: CDR1 GTSNPN, CDR2 SVGIG (reference sequence). The CDR3 is 16 amino acids. The CDR3 protein is CAWRIGTAHRNTEAFF. The CDR3 nucleotides are TGTGCCTGGAGAATAGGGACAGCTCATCGGAACACTGAAGCTTTCTTT.

This chain uses TRBV5-6 with TRBJ2-1; 7 nucleotides line up with TRBD1. V lost 4 bases, J lost 1 base, and 8 bases stayed unmatched. Germline V gene data show CDR1 as SGHDT and CDR2 as YYEEEE. The CDR3 is made up of 16 amino acids. CDR3 DNA sequence: TGTGCCAGCAGCCTCGAACAGGGGTCGTCCTACAATGAGCAGTTCTTC. Translation: CASSLEQGSSYNEQFF.